A selection of T cell receptor beta chains follows, all from one sample in a study of blood T cell repertoires in COVID-19. This table comes from immunoSEQ multiplex PCR, and its TCRdb copy is limited to in-frame clones, with some not included. The table records roughly 30,000 clones, about 90% of them present only once. Sequenced: peripheral blood. The receptors were sampled from a human donor in a cohort sampled during active COVID-19. Each CDR3 is given with its conserved first and last residue. Fields, in order: CDR3 DNA, CDR3 protein, clone size, V gene, D gene, J gene. The D gene is left open where the match is weak. Rows may omit the clone size; those that give it use once, few, many or a size class.

cdr3_nt: TGTGCCAGCAGCTCCCCCCAGCGGCTCGGTAATGAGCAGTTCTTC
cdr3_aa: CASSSPQRLGNEQFF
clone_size: -
v_call: TRBV6-5
d_call: -
j_call: TRBJ2-1

cdr3_nt: TGCGCCAGCAGCTTGCTTTGGACAGACTCTGGAAACACCATATATTTT
cdr3_aa: CASSLLWTDSGNTIYF
clone_size: -
v_call: TRBV5-1
d_call: -
j_call: TRBJ1-3

cdr3_nt: TGTGCCAGCAGTTTGTTGGGACTCCAAGAGACCCAGTACTTC
cdr3_aa: CASSLLGLQETQYF
clone_size: -
v_call: TRBV28
d_call: -
j_call: TRBJ2-5

cdr3_nt: TGTGCCAGCAGCCAAGATGGGACAGGGCGGAACATTCAGTACTTC
cdr3_aa: CASSQDGTGRNIQYF
clone_size: -
v_call: TRBV3-1/TRBV3-2
d_call: TRBD1
j_call: TRBJ2-4

cdr3_nt: TGTGCCAGCAGTGAAGTTGGGAGGGGACAGGGGTATAATTCACCCCTCCACTTT
cdr3_aa: CASSEVGRGQGYNSPLHF
clone_size: -
v_call: TRBV6-1
d_call: TRBD1
j_call: TRBJ1-6

cdr3_nt: TGTGCCAGCAGCACGGGACAGTTCACCGGGGAGCTGTTTTTT
cdr3_aa: CASSTGQFTGELFF
clone_size: -
v_call: TRBV5-6
d_call: TRBD1
j_call: TRBJ2-2

cdr3_nt: TGTGCCAGCAATACCCCTGGGTCACGACAGGGCCGCTATGGCTACACCTTC
cdr3_aa: CASNTPGSRQGRYGYTF
clone_size: -
v_call: TRBV2
d_call: TRBD1
j_call: TRBJ1-2

cdr3_nt: TGTGCCAGCAGTGATGAGGGACTCCTTAATTCACCCCTCCACTTT
cdr3_aa: CASSDEGLLNSPLHF
clone_size: -
v_call: TRBV2
d_call: -
j_call: TRBJ1-6

cdr3_nt: TGTGCCAGCTCACCAGACAGGGTTCCAGGTTCACCCCTCCACTTT
cdr3_aa: CASSPDRVPGSPLHF
clone_size: -
v_call: TRBV18
d_call: TRBD1
j_call: TRBJ1-6

cdr3_nt: TGTGCCAGCTCACCACCGGTAGGAGGCCCCCTCAAAGAGACCCAGTACTTC
cdr3_aa: CASSPPVGGPLKETQYF
clone_size: once
v_call: TRBV18
d_call: -
j_call: TRBJ2-5

cdr3_nt: TGTGCCAGCTCACGGGACAGGGGTTCAGAGACCCAGTACTTC
cdr3_aa: CASSRDRGSETQYF
clone_size: -
v_call: TRBV18
d_call: TRBD1
j_call: TRBJ2-5

cdr3_nt: TGTGCCAGCAGCTCTCAATCCGGGACTAGCGAAGAGACCCAGTACTTC
cdr3_aa: CASSSQSGTSEETQYF
clone_size: -
v_call: TRBV7-2
d_call: TRBD2
j_call: TRBJ2-5

cdr3_nt: TGTGCTAGCAGCCCTACACAGGGGGCACCAGATACGCAGTATTTT
cdr3_aa: CASSPTQGAPDTQYF
clone_size: -
v_call: TRBV7-7
d_call: TRBD1
j_call: TRBJ2-3

cdr3_nt: TGCACCAGCAGCCAAGATTTTGGACAGGGCTATAATTCACCCCTCCACTTT
cdr3_aa: CTSSQDFGQGYNSPLHF
clone_size: -
v_call: TRBV1
d_call: -
j_call: TRBJ1-6

cdr3_nt: TGTGCCACCAGCAGAGATTGGGACTCGCCCTACAATGAGCAGTTCTTC
cdr3_aa: CATSRDWDSPYNEQFF
clone_size: -
v_call: TRBV15
d_call: -
j_call: TRBJ2-1

cdr3_nt: TGTGCCAGCAGCTTTTTACAAGGGGGCAATGAGCAGTTCTTC
cdr3_aa: CASSFLQGGNEQFF
clone_size: -
v_call: TRBV7-9
d_call: -
j_call: TRBJ2-1

cdr3_nt: TGTGCTAGTGGTATAGCAAGCTCCTACAATGAGCAGTTCTTC
cdr3_aa: CASGIASSYNEQFF
clone_size: -
v_call: TRBV12-5
d_call: -
j_call: TRBJ2-1

cdr3_nt: TGTGCCAGCAGCCTGGGACTAGCGGGAGGGAGGAGGTACAATGAGCAGTTCTTC
cdr3_aa: CASSLGLAGGRRYNEQFF
clone_size: -
v_call: TRBV3-1/TRBV3-2
d_call: TRBD2
j_call: TRBJ2-1

cdr3_nt: TGTGCCAGCATACAAGGGGGACAGCAGAATCAGCCCCAGCATTTT
cdr3_aa: CASIQGGQQNQPQHF
clone_size: -
v_call: TRBV6-5
d_call: TRBD1
j_call: TRBJ1-5

cdr3_nt: TGTGCCAGCAGCTTGACAGGGCTAAGAGAGCAGTTCTTC
cdr3_aa: CASSLTGLREQFF
clone_size: -
v_call: TRBV5-4
d_call: -
j_call: TRBJ2-1

cdr3_nt: TGTGCCTGGAGTCGAATCTCGGGTTTTTACAATGAGCAGTTCTTC
cdr3_aa: CAWSRISGFYNEQFF
clone_size: -
v_call: TRBV30
d_call: -
j_call: TRBJ2-1

cdr3_nt: TGTGCCTGTTCAGGGACTGTTAATCAGCCCCAGCATTTT
cdr3_aa: CACSGTVNQPQHF
clone_size: -
v_call: TRBV30
d_call: -
j_call: TRBJ1-5

cdr3_nt: TGTGCCAGCAGTGAAGGAGTTATACCCAATCAGCCCCAGCATTTT
cdr3_aa: CASSEGVIPNQPQHF
clone_size: -
v_call: TRBV6-1
d_call: -
j_call: TRBJ1-5

cdr3_nt: TGTGCCAGCTCCCGGACAGGGGTTGGTACCGGGGAGCTGTTTTTT
cdr3_aa: CASSRTGVGTGELFF
clone_size: -
v_call: TRBV18
d_call: TRBD1
j_call: TRBJ2-2

cdr3_nt: TGCGCCAGCAGCCTCGGACAGGGAGCAGATACGCAGTATTTT
cdr3_aa: CASSLGQGADTQYF
clone_size: -
v_call: TRBV4-1
d_call: TRBD1
j_call: TRBJ2-3

cdr3_nt: TGTGCCAGCAGTTACAATAGCGGGAGGTATACGCAGTATTTT
cdr3_aa: CASSYNSGRYTQYF
clone_size: once
v_call: TRBV6-5
d_call: TRBD2
j_call: TRBJ2-3

cdr3_nt: TGTGCCAGCGAGCGGACTAGCGGGAGCCAGGGCACCGGGGAGCTGTTTTTT
cdr3_aa: CASERTSGSQGTGELFF
clone_size: few
v_call: TRBV11-2
d_call: TRBD2
j_call: TRBJ2-2

cdr3_nt: TGTGCCAGCAGGCGGGACAGCAATCAGCCCCAGCATTTT
cdr3_aa: CASRRDSNQPQHF
clone_size: -
v_call: TRBV6-5
d_call: -
j_call: TRBJ1-5

cdr3_nt: TGCAGTGCTGGTGGTGAGAGCCAAGTTGAAGCTTTCTTT
cdr3_aa: CSAGGESQVEAFF
clone_size: -
v_call: TRBV20-1
d_call: -
j_call: TRBJ1-1

cdr3_nt: TGTGCCTGGACCTATACTAGCGGTTCCTACGAGCAGTACTTC
cdr3_aa: CAWTYTSGSYEQYF
clone_size: -
v_call: TRBV30
d_call: TRBD2
j_call: TRBJ2-7

cdr3_nt: TGTGCCAGCAGAGGGGATCAACATTCCTCCTACGAGCAGTACTTC
cdr3_aa: CASRGDQHSSYEQYF
clone_size: -
v_call: TRBV2
d_call: -
j_call: TRBJ2-7

cdr3_nt: TGTGCCAGCAGCGATGTAGCGGGGACTAGCACAGATACGCAGTATTTT
cdr3_aa: CASSDVAGTSTDTQYF
clone_size: -
v_call: TRBV2
d_call: TRBD2
j_call: TRBJ2-3

cdr3_nt: TGTGCCAGCAGTGAGGGCGGGGGGAACACTGAAGCTTTCTTT
cdr3_aa: CASSEGGGNTEAFF
clone_size: -
v_call: TRBV2
d_call: -
j_call: TRBJ1-1

cdr3_nt: TGCGCCAGCAGCCCCACATTTTCCTATGGCTACACCTTC
cdr3_aa: CASSPTFSYGYTF
clone_size: -
v_call: TRBV10-1
d_call: -
j_call: TRBJ1-2

cdr3_nt: TGTGCCAGCCGCTTGGTAGCCGGGACAGATACGCAGTATTTT
cdr3_aa: CASRLVAGTDTQYF
clone_size: -
v_call: TRBV5-6
d_call: -
j_call: TRBJ2-3

cdr3_nt: TGTGCCAGCACCCCCTCGGGTGCCGGGGAGCTGTTTTTT
cdr3_aa: CASTPSGAGELFF
clone_size: -
v_call: TRBV7-7
d_call: -
j_call: TRBJ2-2

cdr3_nt: TGTGCCAGCAGCTTAGATTTGCGCAATGAGCAGTTCTTC
cdr3_aa: CASSLDLRNEQFF
clone_size: -
v_call: TRBV7-9
d_call: -
j_call: TRBJ2-1

cdr3_nt: TGCGCCAGCAGTGCCGCGGACAGGAGCTCCTACGAGCAGTACTTC
cdr3_aa: CASSAADRSSYEQYF
clone_size: few
v_call: TRBV10-1
d_call: TRBD1
j_call: TRBJ2-7

cdr3_nt: TGTGCCAGCAGCTCCACTAGCGGAGCTTACTACAATGAGCAGTTCTTC
cdr3_aa: CASSSTSGAYYNEQFF
clone_size: -
v_call: TRBV7-8
d_call: TRBD2
j_call: TRBJ2-1

cdr3_nt: TGTGCCAGCTCAGCCAGGATCTACGAGCAGTACTTC
cdr3_aa: CASSARIYEQYF
clone_size: -
v_call: TRBV6-6
d_call: -
j_call: TRBJ2-7

cdr3_nt: TGTGCCAGCAGTGAATACCGAGCCGGTGAAAAACTGTTTTTT
cdr3_aa: CASSEYRAGEKLFF
clone_size: -
v_call: TRBV6-1
d_call: -
j_call: TRBJ1-4

cdr3_nt: TGCAGTGGAGACAGGGGAGACGGCTACACCTTC
cdr3_aa: CSGDRGDGYTF
clone_size: -
v_call: TRBV20-1
d_call: TRBD1
j_call: TRBJ1-2

cdr3_nt: TGTGCCAGCAGCGTAGGGACACACCCGAATTGGCAGTTCTTC
cdr3_aa: CASSVGTHPNWQFF
clone_size: -
v_call: TRBV7-9
d_call: -
j_call: TRBJ2-1